This T cell receptor (beta chain) was found in a study of T cells in Graves' hyperthyroidism and ophthalmopathy (dated by TCRdb to between 2017 and 2020). Study-level background: Peripheral blood samples were taken at the time of initial diagnosis, prior to any treatment. TCR V-J signatures able to tell the groups apart were searched for in a discovery cohort of approximately 95 patients, of whom over 40 had Graves' ophthalmopathy and around 58 had stable Graves' hyperthyroidism. Prospective prediction of ophthalmopathy was tested in an independent validation cohort consisting of 18 hyperthyroidism patients and 15 to 17 patients who later progressed to ophthalmopathy. The roughly 90 discovery patients were divided at random into training and test sets in a 7:3 ratio. In addition, the study compared T-cell repertoires in thyroid tissue and in blood from a handful of Graves' hyperthyroidism patients. After sampling, hyperthyroidism patients received methimazole starting at 30 mg daily, and ophthalmopathy patients received high-dose intravenous methylprednisolone. The paper reports TCR Vbeta CDR3 sequencing of 135 peripheral blood samples: 40 or so ophthalmopathy, fewer than 80 hyperthyroidism and roughly 17 progressor patients. Overall study outcomes, separate from this receptor: Sample size was not statistically predetermined, and blinding of investigators to group allocation was not performed. In validation, progression to ophthalmopathy was predicted by the model with 70% to 71% sensitivity and nearly 75% specificity, a median of about 6.8 months before onset. Most expanded thyroid clonotypes (frequency above 0.001) were also detected in blood, a finding suggesting that blood repertoires may reflect thyroid immune responses. A model built on a 13 V-J signature distinguished ophthalmopathy from stable hyperthyroidism, reaching over 85% sensitivity and 81% to 83% specificity in cross-validation and 80%/75% in testing.

Amplification of TCR beta CDR3 regions was carried out from RNA transcripts. For the first round of RT-PCR on the TCR CDR3, the HTBI primer set was used together with the Qiagen OneStep RT-PCR kit. Libraries were constructed in a second round of multiplex PCR, after which size selection and purification were performed. Paired-end sequencing of the libraries was performed with 100 bp reads on an Illumina HiSeq2000. On the study's bioinformatics: SOAPnuke was used to process the raw data, with reads discarded if the reads contained adapters or uncalled bases, had a mean Phred below 15, or lacked an exact constant-primer or identifier match. High-quality paired reads were merged using COPE v1.2.5, and each unique nucleotide sequence was defined as a clonotype. Clonotypes were aligned to IMGT TRBV, TRBD and TRBJ reference segments using MiTCR v1.1. Analysis was restricted to V-J combinations with a frequency above 0.0001, which covered 98% to 99.2% of repertoires. The TCS score was defined as the ratio of F50 (clonal expansion) to E x V (chaos), calculated using BLOSUM62-based TCRdist between CDR3 peptides within each V-J. Welch's t-statistics and random forest reduced several hundred V-J features to about 13, which were used in a naive Bayes classifier (R e1071). TCRdb reprocessed the public reads (quality trimming at Q25 with fastp, clone calling with MiXCR) and kept in-frame beta chains. Each entry merges the rows of one CDR3 protein and shows their most common DNA and genes. The V and J calls, along with clone size, are taken from TCRdb and not from the paper's own processing. Counted in this sample were fewer than 750,000 distinct CDR3 sequences; 13% to 15% of them appeared once. The biggest ten clones account for approximately 12% of the sample.

In this sample, this clonotype turned up a few times. Its antigen specificity is not known. Base qualities are not recorded, but no much larger clone differs from it by a single base. V is shortened by 4 bases, J by 5 bases, and the region joining them spans 18 bases. Inclusive of the bounding cysteine and phenylalanine, the CDR3 is 16 residues long. The CDR3 DNA has 48 bases and is translated from base 1. The germline V gene encodes CDR1 MGHRA and CDR2 YSYEKL. Ophthalmopathy patients had moderately to severely active disease, with a Clinical Activity Score of 3 or more, a NOSPECS grade of 4 or more, and a disease duration of less than 3 months. Patients with uncontrolled infections, other autoimmune diseases, pregnancy or lactation were excluded. Diagnoses relied on clinical symptoms, serum thyroxine and TRAb, thyroid ultrasound and orbital computed tomography. PBMCs were isolated from around 10 ml of fresh peripheral blood by Ficoll-Paque density gradient centrifugation. Trizol reagent was used to extract total RNA, and RNA quality was then checked on an Agilent 2100 Bioanalyzer.

Sequencing was carried out using blood. This clonotype was obtained from a woman in her 50s with Graves' ophthalmopathy. The V and J segments used are TRBV4-1 and TRBJ1-3; a confident D gene designation cannot be given. CDR3 reads: CASSPDVLGYRNTIYF. The DNA reads as follows: TGCGCCAGCAGCCCCGACGTGCTTGGTTATCGAAACACCATATATTTT.